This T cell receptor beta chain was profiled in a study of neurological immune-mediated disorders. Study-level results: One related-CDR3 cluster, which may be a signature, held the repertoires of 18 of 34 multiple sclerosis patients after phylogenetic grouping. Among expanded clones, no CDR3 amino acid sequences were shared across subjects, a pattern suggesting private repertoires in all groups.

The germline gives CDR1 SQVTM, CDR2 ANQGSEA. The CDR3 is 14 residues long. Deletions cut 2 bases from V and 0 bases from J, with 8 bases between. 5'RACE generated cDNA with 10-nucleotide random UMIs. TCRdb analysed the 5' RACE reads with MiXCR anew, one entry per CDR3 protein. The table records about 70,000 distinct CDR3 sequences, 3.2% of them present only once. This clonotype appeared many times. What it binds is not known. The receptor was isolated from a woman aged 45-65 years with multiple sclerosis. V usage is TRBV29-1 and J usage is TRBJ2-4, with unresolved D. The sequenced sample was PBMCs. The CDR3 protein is CSVELGLAKNIQYF. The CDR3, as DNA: TGCAGCGTTGAACTAGGCCTAGCCAAAAACATTCAGTACTTC.